This TCR beta chain appears in the sequencing data of a study of blood T cell repertoires in COVID-19. In the study overall: Samples came from the United States, Italy and Spain, spanning acute and convalescent COVID-19. PBMCs, B-cell-depleted T cells, or T cells provided the cDNA or gDNA that made up the material.

In the source study's methods: Amplifying reference gene primers gave estimates of nucleated cell counts. Sequenced by immunoSEQ multiplex PCR; TCRdb stores in-frame clones only, minus some. From that table come the V and J calls and clone size; the DNA was used to work out D and trimming. The sample lists roughly 350,000 clones; approximately 90% were seen once. There are 22 residues in the CDR3. V dropped 2 bases and J dropped 1 base, with 31 bases sitting between them. Germline loops: CDR1 KGHDR, CDR2 SFDVKD. The rearrangement links TRBV24-1 to TRBJ1-1; possibly TRBD1 for D (5 bases). This receptor was obtained from a woman aged 18-29 years who had recovered from COVID-19. The sample comprised peripheral blood. The CDR3 reads CATSDSPPAPSQGLPGNTEAFF. As DNA, the CDR3 is TGTGCCACCAGTGATTCCCCCCCAGCCCCGAGTCAGGGCCTCCCTGGGAACACTGAAGCTTTCTTT.